This TCR beta chain appears in the sequencing data of a study of human CD8 memory T cell subsets. Measured by frequency, this clonotype is medium-sized. Its antigen is unidentified. Study-wide results and limits: The T cell repertoires of the stem-like memory and precursor exhausted subsets exhibited minimal overlap with one another. Stem-like memory T cell repertoires seemed more diverse than precursor exhausted ones by Chao1 estimates.

The CDR3 covers 13 residues. Looked up from germline, CDR1 is SQVTM and CDR2 is ANQGSEA. The authors defined TPEX cells as CCR7+ PD-1+ TIGIT+ early memory CD8+ T cells carrying exhausted-like traits. Negative magnetic selection enriched total CD8+ T cells. Libraries of TCR beta chains were produced by 5' RACE (UMI-labeled). TCRdb reprocessed the 5' RACE reads and stores each CDR3 protein as one record, lacking DNA. In all, the sample yields fewer than 6,500 distinct CDR3 sequences. Sequencing was performed on CD8+ T cells from PBMCs. V and J are TRBV29-1 and TRBJ1-1; the D call of TRBD1 rests on TCRdb alone, since no DNA is present to check it. The source of this sequence is a human donor in good health. The CDR3 here is CSVEDWGDREAFF.